Given below is one T cell receptor beta chain in context. The antigen remains unidentified. Repertoires were generated with immunoSEQ multiplex PCR, while TCRdb's copy carries only in-frame clones and drops some. The table lists 2,000 to 2,500 clones, more than 75% of them singletons. The data were obtained in a study of circulating tumor DNA in untreated peripheral T-cell lymphoma. Study conclusions and caveats: Tumor-specific clonotypes: identified in about 80% of patients, roughly 90% of baseline tissues.

Before treatment, baseline tumor tissue was collected for sequencing. CDR1 and CDR2 from the germline V gene are SGDLS and YYNGEE. With 4 bases clipped from V and 2 bases from J, the junction kept 12 bases outside the gene matches. The CDR3 extends over 16 amino acids. Sequencing was done on a sample of tumor tissue. The chain employs TRBV9 and TRBJ2-7; 7 bases fit TRBD1. The source of this sequence is a human donor with peripheral T-cell lymphoma. The CDR3, as DNA: TGTGCCAGCAGCACCCCCGGGGTAGGGGGCCCCTACGAGCAGTACTTC. It yields the protein CASSTPGVGGPYEQYF.